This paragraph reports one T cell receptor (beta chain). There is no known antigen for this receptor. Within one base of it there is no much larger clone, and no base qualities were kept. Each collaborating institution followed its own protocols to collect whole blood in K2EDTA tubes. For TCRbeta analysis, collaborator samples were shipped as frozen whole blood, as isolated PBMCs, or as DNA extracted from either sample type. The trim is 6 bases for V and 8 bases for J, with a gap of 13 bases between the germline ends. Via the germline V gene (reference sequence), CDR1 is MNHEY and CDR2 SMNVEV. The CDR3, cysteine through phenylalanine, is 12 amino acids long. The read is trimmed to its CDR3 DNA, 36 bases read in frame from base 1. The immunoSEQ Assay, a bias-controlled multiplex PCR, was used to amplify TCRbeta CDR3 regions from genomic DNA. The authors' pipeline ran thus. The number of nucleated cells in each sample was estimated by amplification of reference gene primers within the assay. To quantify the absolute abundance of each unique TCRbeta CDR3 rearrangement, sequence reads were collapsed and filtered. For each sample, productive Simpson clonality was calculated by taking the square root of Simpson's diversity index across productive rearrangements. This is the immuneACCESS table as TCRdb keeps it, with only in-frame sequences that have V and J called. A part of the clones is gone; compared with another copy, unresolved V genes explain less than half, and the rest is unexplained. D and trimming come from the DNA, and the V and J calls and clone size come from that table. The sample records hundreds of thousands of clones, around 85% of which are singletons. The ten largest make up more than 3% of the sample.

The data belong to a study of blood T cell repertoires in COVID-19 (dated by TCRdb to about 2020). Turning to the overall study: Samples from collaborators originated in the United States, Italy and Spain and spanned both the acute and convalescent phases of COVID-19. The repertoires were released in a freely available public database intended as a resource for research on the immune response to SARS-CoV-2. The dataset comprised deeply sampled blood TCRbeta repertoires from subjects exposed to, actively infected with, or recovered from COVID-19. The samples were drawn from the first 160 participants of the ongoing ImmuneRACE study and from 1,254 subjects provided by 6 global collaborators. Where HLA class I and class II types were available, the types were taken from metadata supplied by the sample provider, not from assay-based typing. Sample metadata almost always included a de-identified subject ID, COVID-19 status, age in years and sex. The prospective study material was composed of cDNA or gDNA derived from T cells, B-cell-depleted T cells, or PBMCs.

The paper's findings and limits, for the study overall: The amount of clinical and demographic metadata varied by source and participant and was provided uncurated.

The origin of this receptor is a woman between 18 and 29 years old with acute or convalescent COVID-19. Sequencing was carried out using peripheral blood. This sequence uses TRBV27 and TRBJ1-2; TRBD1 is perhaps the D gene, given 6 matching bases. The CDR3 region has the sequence CASRFSQGGYTF. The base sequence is TGTGCCAGCAGGTTTTCCCAGGGGGGCTACACCTTC.